This T cell receptor beta chain is drawn from a study of T cells in Graves' hyperthyroidism and ophthalmopathy. RNA transcripts served as the template for amplifying TCR beta CDR3 regions. The primer set for the first-round RT-PCR of the TCR CDR3 was HTBI. TCRdb itself ran the multiplex PCR reads through MiXCR, one entry per CDR3 protein. Here the sample spans fewer than 450,000 distinct CDR3 sequences, less than 20% being singletons. Exclusion of patients followed from uncontrolled infection, other autoimmune disease, pregnancy or lactation. Diagnoses rested on clinical symptoms, serum thyroxine and TRAb, thyroid ultrasound and orbital computed tomography. Ten or more counts support this clonotype. Germline V CDR1 and CDR2: LNHNV, YYDKDF (reference sequence). The J segment lost 1 base and the V segment lost 5 bases, leaving 7 bases of the junction unmatched. The CDR3 consists of 16 residues.

The sample comprised blood. The chain couples TRBV15 to TRBJ2-5, with 10 bases lining up with TRBD1. The receptor was derived from a man between 18 and 29 years old with Graves' ophthalmopathy. The CDR3: CATSRPGQGIQETQYF. The CDR3 region has the DNA TGTGCCACCAGCCGCCCGGGACAGGGGATCCAAGAGACCCAGTACTTC. Filled out from reference TRBV15 and TRBJ2-5, the complete variable domain reads DAMVIQNPRYQVTQFGKPVTLSCSQTLNHNVMYWYQQKSSQAPKLLFHYYDKDFNNEADTPDNFQSRRPNTSFCFLDIRSPGLGDTAMYLCATSRPGQGIQETQYFGPGTRLLVL.